This TCR beta chain appears in the sequencing data of a study of control samples from healthy donors and cancer patients. V gave up 5 bases and J gave up 0 bases; unmatched junction bases: 8. The germline gives CDR1 MGHRA, CDR2 YSYEKL. The CDR3 contains 16 residues. The method was immunoSEQ multiplex PCR; TCRdb's version includes in-frame clones alone and lacks a portion of them. The sample carries some 150,000 clones, around 90% recorded once. This clone was detected once. V usage is TRBV4-1 and J usage is TRBJ2-3, with TRBD1 identical over 7 bases. Material: blood. The TCR was taken from a man aged 18 to 30 in good health. CDR3 sequence reads: CASSKPWTGSTDTQYF. The CDR3 region has the DNA TGCGCCAGCAGCAAGCCCTGGACAGGCAGCACAGATACGCAGTATTTT.